This T cell receptor beta chain was obtained from a study of T cell changes during pregnancy in multiple sclerosis. Clones were read by immunoSEQ multiplex PCR, and TCRdb kept only the in-frame ones, dropping some. The table has about 40,000 clones, approximately 90% seen once. This CDR3 is 15 amino acids long. V was clipped by 5 bases and J by 10 bases; unmatched bases: 12. Germline values: CDR1 MNHEY, CDR2 SMNVEV (reference sequence). The sequence was collected from a female donor with multiple sclerosis, enrolled in a pregnancy study. The chain employs TRBV27 and TRBJ2-3, with 10 bases that match TRBD2. Sequencing was performed on CD4+ T cells from peripheral blood mononuclear cells, taken before pregnancy. As DNA, the CDR3 is TGTGCCAGCAGTCCCCGGAGCGGGGGGGTGATGGCGCAGTATTTT. Amino acids: CASSPRSGGVMAQYF.